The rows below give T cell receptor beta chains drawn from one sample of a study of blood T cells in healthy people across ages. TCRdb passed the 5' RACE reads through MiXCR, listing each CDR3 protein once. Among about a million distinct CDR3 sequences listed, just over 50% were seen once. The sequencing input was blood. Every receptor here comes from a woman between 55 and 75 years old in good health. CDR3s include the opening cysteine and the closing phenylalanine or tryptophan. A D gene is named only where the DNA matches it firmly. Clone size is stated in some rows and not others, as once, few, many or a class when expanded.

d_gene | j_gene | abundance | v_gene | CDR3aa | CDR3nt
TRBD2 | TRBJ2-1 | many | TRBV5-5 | CASSLLAGVNEQFF | TGTGCCAGCAGCTTGCTAGCGGGAGTTAATGAGCAGTTCTTC
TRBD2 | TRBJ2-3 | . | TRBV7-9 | CVSSRRGTSGRGTDTQYF | TGTGTCAGCAGCCGAAGGGGGACTAGCGGGAGAGGAACAGATACGCAGTATTTT
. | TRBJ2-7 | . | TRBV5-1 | CASSWGEDYEQYF | TGCGCAAGCAGTTGGGGAGAGGACTACGAGCAGTACTTC
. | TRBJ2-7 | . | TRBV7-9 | CASSPILGARVSYEQYF | TGTGCCAGCAGCCCTATCCTGGGGGCCAGGGTATCCTACGAGCAGTACTTC
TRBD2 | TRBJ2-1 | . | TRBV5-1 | CASSLLAGWNEQFF | TGCGCCAGCAGTCTTCTAGCGGGATGGAATGAGCAGTTCTTC
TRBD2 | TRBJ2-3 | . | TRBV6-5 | CASSWGAGVLDTQYF | TGTGCCAGCAGTTGGGGCGCGGGAGTTCTAGATACGCAGTATTTT
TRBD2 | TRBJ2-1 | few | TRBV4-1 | CASRGGRDNEQFF | TGCGCCAGCAGAGGCGGGAGAGACAATGAGCAGTTCTTC
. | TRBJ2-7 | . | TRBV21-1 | CASSRDLAGRSYEQYF | TGTGCCAGCAGCAGGGACCTAGCGGGGCGCTCCTACGAGCAGTACTTC
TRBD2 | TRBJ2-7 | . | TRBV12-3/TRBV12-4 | CASSLPSGIKSEQYF | TGTGCCAGCAGTTTACCTAGCGGGATTAAAAGTGAGCAGTACTTC
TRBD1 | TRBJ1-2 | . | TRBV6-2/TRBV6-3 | CASRPDRVYGYTF | TGTGCCAGCAGACCCGACAGGGTGTATGGCTACACCTTC
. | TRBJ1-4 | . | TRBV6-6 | CASSYGRGGEKLFF | TGTGCCAGCAGCTACGGGCGGGGGGGAGAAAAACTGTTTTTT
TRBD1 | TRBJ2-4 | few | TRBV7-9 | CASSLTGGFVIQYF | TGTGCCAGCAGCTTAACAGGGGGTTTCGTCATTCAGTACTTC
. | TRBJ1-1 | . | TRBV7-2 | CASSTTLGTEAFF | TGTGCCAGCAGCACGACCCTGGGCACTGAAGCTTTCTTT
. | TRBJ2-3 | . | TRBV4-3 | CASSQWHSTDTQYF | TGCGCCAGCAGCCAATGGCACTCCACAGATACGCAGTATTTT
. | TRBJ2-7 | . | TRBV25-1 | CASSVLDFSSYEQYF | TGTGCCAGCAGTGTCCTGGACTTCAGCTCCTACGAGCAGTACTTC